This section outlines one T cell receptor beta chain sequence together with its context. The data stem from a study of cytomegalovirus exposure and HLA in healthy donors. Whole-study context: Earlier, 150 million to 200 million T cells were analyzed, and 117 million unique TCR beta sequences were found among them. Early on, a data release was issued that held 80 million to 90 million unique TCRs from HLA-typed donors.

Sampled while nominally healthy, donors likely had unrecorded immune exposures. Primers included in the PCR were 60 Vbeta and 13 Jbeta primers. The protocol was immunoSEQ multiplex PCR, while the TCRdb copy is restricted to in-frame clones and leaves out a portion. Here the sample table reports more than 50,000 clones. CDR1 and CDR2 from the germline V gene are MGHRA and YSYEKL. The CDR3 spans 16 residues. The V end lost 0 bases, the J end lost 1 base, and 10 bases lay between the germline ends. Sequenced sample: PBMCs. This clonotype originated in a woman in her thirties or forties in good health and CMV-seronegative. This chain uses TRBV4-1 with TRBJ1-5; D not resolved. CDR3 sequence (DNA): TGCGCCAGCAGCCAAGATGATCCGGGGAGCAATCAGCCCCAGCATTTT. Translation gives CASSQDDPGSNQPQHF.